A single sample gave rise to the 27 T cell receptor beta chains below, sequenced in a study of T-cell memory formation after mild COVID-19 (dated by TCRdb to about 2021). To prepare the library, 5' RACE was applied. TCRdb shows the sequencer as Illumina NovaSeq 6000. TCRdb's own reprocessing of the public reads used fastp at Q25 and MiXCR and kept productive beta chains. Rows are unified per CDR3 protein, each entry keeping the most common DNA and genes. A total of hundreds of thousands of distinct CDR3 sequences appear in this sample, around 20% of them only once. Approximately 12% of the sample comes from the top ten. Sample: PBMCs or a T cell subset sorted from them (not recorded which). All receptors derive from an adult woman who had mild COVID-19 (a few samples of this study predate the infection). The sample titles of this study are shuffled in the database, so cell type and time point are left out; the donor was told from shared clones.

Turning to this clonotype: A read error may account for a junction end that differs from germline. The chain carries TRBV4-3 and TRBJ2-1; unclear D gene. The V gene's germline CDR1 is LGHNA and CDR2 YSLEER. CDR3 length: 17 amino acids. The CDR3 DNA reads TGCGCCAGCAGCCAAGTTTTAGATCTGAGCTCCTACAGTGAGCAGTTCTTC. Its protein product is CASSQVLDLSSYSEQFF.

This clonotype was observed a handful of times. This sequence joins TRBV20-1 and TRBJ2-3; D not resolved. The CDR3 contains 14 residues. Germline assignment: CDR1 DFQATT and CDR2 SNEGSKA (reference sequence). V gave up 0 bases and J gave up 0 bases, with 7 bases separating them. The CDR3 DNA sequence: TGCAGTGCTAGAGATAGTTTCAGCACAGATACGCAGTATTTT. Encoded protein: CSARDSFSTDTQYF.

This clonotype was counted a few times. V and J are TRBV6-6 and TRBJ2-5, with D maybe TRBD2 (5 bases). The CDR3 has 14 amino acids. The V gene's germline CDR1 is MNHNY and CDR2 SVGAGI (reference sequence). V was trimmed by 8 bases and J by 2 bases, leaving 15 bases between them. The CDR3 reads CASRYERLQETQYF. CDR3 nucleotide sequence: TGTGCCAGCCGATATGAGCGGTTACAAGAGACCCAGTACTTC.

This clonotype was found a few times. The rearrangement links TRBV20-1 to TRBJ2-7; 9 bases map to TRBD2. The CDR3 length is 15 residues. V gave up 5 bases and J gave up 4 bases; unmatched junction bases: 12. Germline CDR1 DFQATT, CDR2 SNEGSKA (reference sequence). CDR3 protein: CSAPRGSGRHYEQYF. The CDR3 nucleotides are TGCAGTGCTCCCCGCGGTAGCGGGAGACATTACGAGCAGTACTTC.

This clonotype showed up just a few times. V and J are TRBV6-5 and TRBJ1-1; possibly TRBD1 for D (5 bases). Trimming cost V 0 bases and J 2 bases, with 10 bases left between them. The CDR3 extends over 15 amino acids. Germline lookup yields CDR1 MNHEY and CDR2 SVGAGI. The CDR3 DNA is TGTGCCAGCAGTTACTCGGGCGGGGGTAACACTGAAGCTTTCTTT. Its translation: CASSYSGGGNTEAFF.

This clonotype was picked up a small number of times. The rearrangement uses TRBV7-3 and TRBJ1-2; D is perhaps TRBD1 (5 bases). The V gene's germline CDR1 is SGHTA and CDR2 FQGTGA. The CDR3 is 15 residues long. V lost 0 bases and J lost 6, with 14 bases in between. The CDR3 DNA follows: TGTGCCAGCAGCTTAACCGGCAGGGATGAACATGGCTACACCTTC. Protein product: CASSLTGRDEHGYTF. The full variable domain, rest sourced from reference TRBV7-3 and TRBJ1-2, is GAGVSQTPSNKVTEKGKYVELRCDPISGHTALYWYRQSLGQGPEFLIYFQGTGAADDSGLPNDRFFAVRPEGSVSTLKIQRTERGDSAVYLCASSLTGRDEHGYTFGSGTRLTVV.

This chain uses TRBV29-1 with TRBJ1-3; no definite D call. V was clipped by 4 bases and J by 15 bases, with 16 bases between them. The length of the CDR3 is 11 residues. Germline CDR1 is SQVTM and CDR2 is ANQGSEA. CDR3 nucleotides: TGCAGCGTTGCCCATTCGGACGGAGAATATTTT. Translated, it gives CSVAHSDGEYF.

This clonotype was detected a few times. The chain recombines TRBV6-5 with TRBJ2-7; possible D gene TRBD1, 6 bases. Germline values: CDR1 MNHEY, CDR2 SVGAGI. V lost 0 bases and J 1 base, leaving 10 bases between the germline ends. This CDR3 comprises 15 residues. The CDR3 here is CASSYSAGESYEQYF. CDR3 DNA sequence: TGTGCCAGCAGTTACTCGGCAGGGGAGTCCTACGAGCAGTACTTC.

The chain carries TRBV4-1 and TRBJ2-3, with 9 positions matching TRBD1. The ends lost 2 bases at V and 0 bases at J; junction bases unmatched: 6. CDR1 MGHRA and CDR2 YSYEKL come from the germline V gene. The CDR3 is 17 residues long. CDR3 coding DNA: TGCGCCAGCAGCCAACCCTTACAGGGGGCAAGCACAGATACGCAGTATTTT. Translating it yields CASSQPLQGASTDTQYF.

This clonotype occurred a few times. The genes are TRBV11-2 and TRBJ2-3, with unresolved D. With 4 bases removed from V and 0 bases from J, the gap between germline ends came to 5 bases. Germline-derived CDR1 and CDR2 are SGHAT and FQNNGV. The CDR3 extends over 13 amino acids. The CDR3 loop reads CASSSASTDTQYF. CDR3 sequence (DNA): TGTGCCAGCAGCTCCGCTAGCACAGATACGCAGTATTTT.

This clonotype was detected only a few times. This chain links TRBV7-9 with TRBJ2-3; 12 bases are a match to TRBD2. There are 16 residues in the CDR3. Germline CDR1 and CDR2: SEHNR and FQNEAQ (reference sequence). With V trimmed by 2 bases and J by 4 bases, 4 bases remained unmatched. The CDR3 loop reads CASSLPSGRAPDTQYF. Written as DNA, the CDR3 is TGTGCCAGCAGCTTACCTAGCGGGAGGGCCCCAGATACGCAGTATTTT.

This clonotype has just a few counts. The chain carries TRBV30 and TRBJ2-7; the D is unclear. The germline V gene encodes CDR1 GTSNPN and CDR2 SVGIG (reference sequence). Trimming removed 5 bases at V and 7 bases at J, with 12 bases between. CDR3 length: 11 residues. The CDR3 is CAWGVGGEQYF. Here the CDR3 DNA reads TGTGCCTGGGGCGTAGGTGGAGAGCAGTACTTC.

The CDR3 spells CASSPGQGEVYGYTF. The CDR3 nucleotides are TGTGCCAGCAGCCCGGGACAGGGGGAAGTCTATGGCTACACCTTC. The chain is built from TRBV5-5 and TRBJ1-2; 11 nucleotides align to TRBD1. CDR1 and CDR2 from the germline V gene are SGHKS and YYEKEE (reference sequence). J was trimmed by 4 bases and V by 4 bases; bases with no gene match: 6. This CDR3 has 15 amino acids.

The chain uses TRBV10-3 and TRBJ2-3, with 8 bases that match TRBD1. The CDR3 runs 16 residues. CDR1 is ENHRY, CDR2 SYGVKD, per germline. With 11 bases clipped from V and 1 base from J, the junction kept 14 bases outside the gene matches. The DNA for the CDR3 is TGTGCCGTGCAGGGGGCTAGGGCGTCCGGCACAGATACGCAGTATTTT. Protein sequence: CAVQGARASGTDTQYF.

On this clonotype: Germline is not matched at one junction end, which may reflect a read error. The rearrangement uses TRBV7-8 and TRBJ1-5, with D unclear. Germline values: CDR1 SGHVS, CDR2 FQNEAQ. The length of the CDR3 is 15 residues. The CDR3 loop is CASTREVRGNQPKHF. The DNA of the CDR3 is TGTGCCAGCACCCGGGAGGTTAGAGGCAATCAGCCCAAGCATTTT.

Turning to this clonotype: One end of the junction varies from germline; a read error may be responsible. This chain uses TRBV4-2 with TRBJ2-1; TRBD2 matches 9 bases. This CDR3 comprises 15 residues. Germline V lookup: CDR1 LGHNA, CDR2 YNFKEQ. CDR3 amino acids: CDSSQEGGGDNEQFF. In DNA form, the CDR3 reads TGTGACAGCAGCCAAGAGGGCGGGGGGGACAATGAGCAGTTCTTC.

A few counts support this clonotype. CDR3 sequence: CASRPVRGWEQFF. The CDR3 DNA reads TGTGCCAGCAGGCCCGTACGGGGTTGGGAGCAGTTCTTC. This rearrangement joins TRBV12-3 or TRBV12-4 to TRBJ2-1; tentative D call: TRBD2 (5 bases). Trimming took 6 bases from V and 10 from J, leaving 16 bases between them. The CDR3 extends over 13 amino acids.

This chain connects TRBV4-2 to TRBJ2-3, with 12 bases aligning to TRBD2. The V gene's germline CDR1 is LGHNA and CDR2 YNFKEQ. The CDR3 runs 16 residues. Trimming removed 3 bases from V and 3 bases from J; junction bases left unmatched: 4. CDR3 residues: CASSQTSGRGTDTQYF. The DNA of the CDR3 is TGTGCCAGCAGCCAGACTAGCGGGAGAGGTACAGATACGCAGTATTTT.

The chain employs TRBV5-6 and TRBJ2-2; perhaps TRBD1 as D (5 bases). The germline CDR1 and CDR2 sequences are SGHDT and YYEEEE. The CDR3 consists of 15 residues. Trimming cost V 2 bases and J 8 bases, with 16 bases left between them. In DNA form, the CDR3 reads TGTGCCAGCAGCTTCCGGCAGGGTTTTCCGGGGGAGCTGTTTTTT. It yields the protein CASSFRQGFPGELFF.

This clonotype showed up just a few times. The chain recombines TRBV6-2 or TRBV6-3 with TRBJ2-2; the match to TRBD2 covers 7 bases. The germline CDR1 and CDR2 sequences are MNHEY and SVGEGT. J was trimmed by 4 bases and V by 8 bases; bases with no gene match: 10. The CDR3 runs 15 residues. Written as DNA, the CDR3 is TGTGCCAGCGGCCTTGGACTAGGCTTCACCGGGGAGCTGTTTTTT. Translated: CASGLGLGFTGELFF.

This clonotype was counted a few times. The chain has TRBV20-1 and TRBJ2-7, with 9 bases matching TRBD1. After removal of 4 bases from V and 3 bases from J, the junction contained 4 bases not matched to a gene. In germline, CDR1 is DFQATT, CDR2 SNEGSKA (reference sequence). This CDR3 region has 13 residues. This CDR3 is CSAITGGNYEQYF. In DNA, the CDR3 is TGCAGTGCTATAACAGGGGGCAACTACGAGCAGTACTTC.

CDR3: CSARDGGPAGGQETQYF. In DNA, the CDR3 is TGCAGTGCCCGGGACGGAGGCCCAGCGGGAGGGCAAGAGACCCAGTACTTC. V and J are TRBV20-1 and TRBJ2-5; TRBD2 matches 10 bases. The length of the CDR3 is 17 residues. V shed 6 bases and J 2 bases; nucleotides not matched to a gene: 15. Germline assignment: CDR1 DFQATT and CDR2 SNEGSKA (reference sequence).

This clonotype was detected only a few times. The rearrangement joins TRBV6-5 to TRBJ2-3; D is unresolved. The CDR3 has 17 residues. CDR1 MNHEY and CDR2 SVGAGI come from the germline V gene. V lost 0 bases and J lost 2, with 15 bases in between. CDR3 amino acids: CASSYSIQRAYTDTQYF. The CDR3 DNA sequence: TGTGCCAGCAGTTACTCGATTCAGCGAGCATACACAGATACGCAGTATTTT.

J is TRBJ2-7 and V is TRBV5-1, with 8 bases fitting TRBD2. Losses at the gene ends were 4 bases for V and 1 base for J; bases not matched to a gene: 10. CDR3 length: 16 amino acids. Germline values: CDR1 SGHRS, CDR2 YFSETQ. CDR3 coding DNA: TGCGCCAGCAGCCCCACCAGCGGGAGTCGATCCTACGAGCAGTACTTC. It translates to CASSPTSGSRSYEQYF.

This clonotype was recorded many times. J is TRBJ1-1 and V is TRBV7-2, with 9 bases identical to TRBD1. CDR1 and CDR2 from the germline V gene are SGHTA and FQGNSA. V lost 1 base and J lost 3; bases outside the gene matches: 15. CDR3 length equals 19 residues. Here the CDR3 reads CASSLGRTGARGWDTEAFF. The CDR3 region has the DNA TGTGCCAGCAGCTTAGGAAGGACAGGGGCCCGGGGTTGGGACACTGAAGCTTTCTTT.

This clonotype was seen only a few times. The CDR3 here is CASSQDPAQGKTQYF. The CDR3 DNA reads TGTGCCAGCAGCCAAGATCCCGCGCAGGGCAAGACCCAGTACTTC. The gene calls are TRBV4-2 and TRBJ2-5; TRBD1 might be the D (5 bases). The germline CDR1 and CDR2 sequences are LGHNA and YNFKEQ. Trimming took 0 bases from V and 6 from J, leaving 14 bases between them. CDR3 length: 15 amino acids.

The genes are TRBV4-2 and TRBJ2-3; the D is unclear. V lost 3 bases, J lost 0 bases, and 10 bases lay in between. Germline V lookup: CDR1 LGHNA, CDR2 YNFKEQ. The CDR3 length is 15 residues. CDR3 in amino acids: CASSQRHASTDTQYF. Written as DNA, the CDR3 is TGTGCCAGCAGCCAGCGGCACGCCAGCACAGATACGCAGTATTTT.